A single sample is the source of the 29 T cell receptor beta chains below, sequenced in a study of CD8+ T cells in alopecia areata. The sample's treatment: oral pan-JAK inhibitor, 5-10 mg twice daily. Isolated RNA was reverse transcribed into cDNA used as the sequencing template. TCRdb keeps only in-frame clones here, not all; method: immunoSEQ multiplex PCR. Seen here are over 95,000 clones, 60% to 65% observed once, and the top ten hold roughly a sixth. Specimen: CD8+ T cells sorted from blood, collected at week 4, from a patient treated with tofacitinib. The receptor set was obtained from a human donor with alopecia areata.

The chain is built from TRBV6-6 and TRBJ1-2; D is possibly TRBD1 (6 bases). V lost 4 bases and J lost 8, with 14 bases in between. This CDR3 spans 13 amino acids. CDR1 is MNHNY, CDR2 SVGAGI, per germline (reference sequence). The CDR3 DNA follows: TGTGCCAGCAGTTTAAGGACAGCCGGGGGCTACACCTTC. Translating gives CASSLRTAGGYTF.

The table lists this clone with a few counts. The J gene is TRBJ2-1, the V gene TRBV19; D is unresolved. The V end lost 5 bases, the J end lost 8 bases, and 16 bases lay between the germline ends. This CDR3 region has 14 residues. From germline, CDR1 is LNHDA and CDR2 SQIVND (reference sequence). CDR3 sequence: CASSPIGVGDEQFF. The CDR3 nucleotides are TGTGCCAGTAGTCCCATAGGAGTGGGCGATGAGCAGTTCTTC.

This chain connects TRBV2 to TRBJ2-7; D may match TRBD1 or TRBD2 (5 bases each). Trimming removed 8 bases from V and 2 bases from J, with 25 bases in between. The CDR3 contains 17 residues. CDR1 and CDR2 from the germline V gene are SNHLY and FYNNEI. The CDR3 spells CASGGDGLAAFTYEQYF. The CDR3 nucleotides read TGTGCCAGCGGGGGTGATGGGCTGGCAGCTTTTACCTACGAGCAGTACTTC.

This chain joins TRBV4-1 and TRBJ2-6; TRBD1 might be the D (5 bases). Germline assignment: CDR1 MGHRA and CDR2 YSYEKL. The CDR3 covers 18 residues. V dropped 1 base and J dropped 1 base, with 14 bases sitting between them. CDR3 sequence: CASSQGGVRESGANVLTF. CDR3 DNA sequence: TGCGCCAGCAGCCAAGGTGGAGTCAGGGAATCTGGGGCCAACGTCCTGACTTTC.

The chain uses TRBV4-2 and TRBJ2-7, with TRBD1 matching over 9 bases. V shed 5 bases, J shed 6 bases, and the junction held 11 bases outside the gene matches. The V gene's germline CDR1 is LGHNA and CDR2 YNFKEQ. The CDR3 spans 15 residues. The CDR3 nucleotides read TGTGCCAGCAGCTCTCCCGGGACAGGGAATGCCGAGCAGTACTTC. The encoded protein is CASSSPGTGNAEQYF.

This chain joins TRBV19 and TRBJ2-7, with 10 bases matching TRBD1. CDR1 is LNHDA and CDR2 is SQIVND in the germline V gene (reference sequence). This CDR3 comprises 13 residues. With V trimmed by 10 bases and J by 3 bases, 6 bases remained unmatched. CDR3 DNA sequence: TGTGCCACCCGGGACAGGGGAAGCTACGAGCAGTACTTC. It encodes CATRDRGSYEQYF.

This chain joins TRBV6-5 and TRBJ2-4, with D uncertain. This CDR3 contains 14 residues. The germline V gene has CDR1 MNHEY and CDR2 SVGAGI. V dropped 8 bases and J dropped 0 bases, with 11 bases sitting between them. CDR3 amino acids: CASGRLGAKNIQYF. DNA for the CDR3: TGTGCCAGCGGACGCTTGGGAGCCAAAAACATTCAGTACTTC.

The gene calls are TRBV2 and TRBJ1-5, with D possibly matching TRBD1 (5 bases). Germline V gene sequence: CDR1 SNHLY, CDR2 FYNNEI. CDR3 size: 17 residues. V was pared by 4 bases and J by 7 bases, with 23 bases between. CDR3 DNA: TGTGCCAGCAGTGCCAGTGGATGGAGGGGCCGAGGGCAGCCCCAGCATTTT. Encoded protein: CASSASGWRGRGQPQHF.

This chain connects TRBV29-1 to TRBJ1-1, with D hard to call. The CDR3 totals 10 residues. V gave up 5 bases and J gave up 10 bases, with 11 bases separating them. Germline V lookup: CDR1 SQVTM, CDR2 ANQGSEA. CDR3 sequence (DNA): TGCAGCGTTTGGGAAGTCGGAGCTTTCTTT. This codes for CSVWEVGAFF.

The rearrangement links TRBV5-1 to TRBJ2-5; D might be TRBD1 or TRBD2, each matching 5 bases. The CDR3 extends over 14 amino acids. The germline V gene encodes CDR1 SGHRS and CDR2 YFSETQ. Trimming stripped 4 bases from V and 2 bases from J, with 12 bases between. The CDR3 sequence is CASSPGPPQETQYF. The DNA for the CDR3 is TGCGCCAGCAGCCCGGGACCCCCTCAAGAGACCCAGTACTTC.

This clone was recorded once. V gene TRBV27 combines with J gene TRBJ2-4; 9 bases fit TRBD1. With V trimmed by 6 bases and J by 8 bases, 5 bases remained unmatched. Germline V gene sequence: CDR1 MNHEY, CDR2 SMNVEV (reference sequence). This CDR3 spans 13 amino acids. The CDR3 DNA reads as TGTGCCAGCAGGCCACAGGGGGCGGACATTCAGTACTTC. It is translated as CASRPQGADIQYF.

This clone was found a few times. V is TRBV4-1 and J is TRBJ2-7; D is uncertain. The germline V gene has CDR1 MGHRA and CDR2 YSYEKL. The length of the CDR3 is 13 residues. Between the trimmed V and J ends, which lost 4 bases and 2 bases, there was a span of 9 bases. The CDR3 loop is CASSLSTAYEQYF. CDR3 coding DNA: TGCGCCAGCAGCCTATCCACAGCCTACGAGCAGTACTTC.

This chain uses TRBV6-5 with TRBJ2-3, with 7 positions matching TRBD2. CDR3 length: 15 residues. In germline, CDR1 is MNHEY, CDR2 SVGAGI. With 5 bases clipped from V and 4 bases from J, the junction kept 9 bases outside the gene matches. The CDR3, as DNA: TGTGCCAGCAGTATCGGGGGGATCGGGGCAGATACGCAGTATTTT. Its translation is CASSIGGIGADTQYF.

Only one count was recorded for this clone. J is TRBJ1-5 and V is TRBV7-9, with D maybe TRBD1 (5 bases). The germline V and J ends were trimmed by 2 bases and 5 bases, with 10 bases remaining between them. The CDR3 is 14 amino acids. CDR1 SEHNR and CDR2 FQNEAQ come from the germline V gene (reference sequence). CDR3 in amino acids: CASSLKDTHQPQHF. The CDR3, as DNA: TGTGCCAGCAGCTTAAAGGACACCCATCAGCCCCAGCATTTT. Full variable domain (rest looked up from reference TRBV7-9 and TRBJ1-5): DTGVSQNPRHKITKRGQNVTFRCDPISEHNRLYWYRQTLGQGPEFLTYFQNEAQLEKSRLLSDRFSAERPKGSFSTLEIQRTEQGDSAMYLCASSLKDTHQPQHFGDGTRLSIL.

This clone was observed once. The chain employs TRBV27 and TRBJ2-1; TRBD2 might be the D (7 bases). The germline V and J ends were trimmed by 6 bases and 9 bases, with 15 bases remaining between them. Germline lookup yields CDR1 MNHEY and CDR2 SMNVEV (reference sequence). The CDR3 contains 13 residues. The CDR3 bases are TGTGCCAGCAGCCCCCCGGGGGGCAGTGAGCAGTTCTTC. Protein: CASSPPGGSEQFF.

The J gene is TRBJ1-2, the V gene TRBV4-1; tentatively, D is TRBD1 (6 bases). CDR1 MGHRA and CDR2 YSYEKL come from the germline V gene. The CDR3 runs 18 residues. V lost 0 bases and J lost 1, with 18 bases in between. CDR3 bases: TGCGCCAGCAGCCAAGATTTTACAGGGACAAATAATAACTATGGCTACACCTTC. Its translation is CASSQDFTGTNNNYGYTF.

The V call is TRBV14, the J call TRBJ1-5; TRBD1 might be the D (5 bases). The CDR3 has 18 amino acids. CDR1 is SGHDN, CDR2 FVKESK, per germline. The ends were cut back, 0 bases at V and 0 bases at J, with 15 bases in the middle. The CDR3 DNA reads as TGTGCCAGCAGCCAAGATCATGGGACGGAGAATAGCAATCAGCCCCAGCATTTT. It codes for CASSQDHGTENSNQPQHF. Full variable domain (rest looked up from reference TRBV14 and TRBJ1-5): EAGVTQFPSHSVIEKGQTVTLRCDPISGHDNLYWYRRVMGKEIKFLLHFVKESKQDESGMPNNRFLAERTGGTYSTLKVQPAELEDSGVYFCASSQDHGTENSNQPQHFGDGTRLSIL.

The CDR3 region has the DNA TGTGCCTGGAGTTGGACAGGAGTGGCCAGTGAGCAGTTCTTC. It encodes CAWSWTGVASEQFF. The chain recombines TRBV30 with TRBJ2-1; 7 positions agree with TRBD1. Germline V CDR1 and CDR2: GTSNPN, SVGIG (reference sequence). The CDR3 length is 14 residues. The J segment lost 9 bases and the V segment lost 2 bases, leaving 10 bases of the junction unmatched. Based on the CDR3 plus reference TRBV30 and TRBJ2-1, the full variable domain is SQTIHQWPATLVQPVGSPLSLECTVEGTSNPNLYWYRQAAGRGLQLLFYSVGIGQISSEVPQNLSASRPQDRQFILSSKKLLLSDSGFYLCAWSWTGVASEQFFGPGTRLTVL.

About this clone itself: One junction end disagrees with the germline gene, perhaps due to a read error. The chain combines TRBV7-3 with TRBJ1-1; D possibly corresponds to TRBD1 (5 bases). The CDR3 covers 15 residues. Germline loops: CDR1 SGHTA, CDR2 FQGTGA. CDR3 region: CASTLNRGSNTEAFF. For the CDR3, the DNA is TGCGCCAGCACCCTTAACCGGGGGTCGAACACTGAAGCTTTCTTT.

The V call is TRBV29-1, the J call TRBJ1-1; D is unclear. This CDR3 has 12 residues. V shed 1 base and J shed 2 bases, with 5 bases lying between them. Germline V gives CDR1 SQVTM, CDR2 ANQGSEA. The CDR3 loop reads CSVEVTNTEAFF. CDR3 sequence (DNA): TGCAGCGTTGAAGTTACTAACACTGAAGCTTTCTTT.

This clone has only a few counts. The chain links TRBV4-1 to TRBJ2-7; the D is unclear. V shed 0 bases and J shed 2 bases, with 5 bases lying between them. Germline CDR1 and CDR2: MGHRA and YSYEKL. This CDR3 contains 13 residues. The CDR3 region has the DNA TGCGCCAGCAGCCAAGATATGGCCTACGAGCAGTACTTC. Its protein product is CASSQDMAYEQYF.

This clone was recorded a few times. This chain links TRBV7-9 with TRBJ2-7; D ambiguous. Germline lookup yields CDR1 SEHNR and CDR2 FQNEAQ (reference sequence). This CDR3 is 12 amino acids long. V was pared by 5 bases and J by 2 bases, with 7 bases between. The CDR3 loop reads CASSGPTYEQYF. The CDR3 DNA follows: TGTGCCAGCAGCGGCCCGACCTACGAGCAGTACTTC.

The chain recombines TRBV28 with TRBJ2-5; D is perhaps TRBD1 (5 bases). This CDR3 spans 15 amino acids. Deletions cut 6 bases from V and 5 bases from J, with 19 bases between. Per germline, CDR1 MDHEN and CDR2 SYDVKM. The CDR3 reads CASRESGYPRETQYF. CDR3 nucleotides: TGTGCCAGCAGGGAATCAGGGTACCCCCGCGAGACCCAGTACTTC.

V gene TRBV2 combines with J gene TRBJ2-1; no firm D call. CDR1 is SNHLY, CDR2 FYNNEI, per germline. V dropped 8 bases and J dropped 8 bases, with 16 bases sitting between them. This CDR3 has 13 residues. Here the CDR3 DNA reads TGTGCCAGCCGCGCTTGGGGTTGGGATGAGCAGTTCTTC. The encoded protein is CASRAWGWDEQFF.

The chain recombines TRBV6-5 with TRBJ2-2; D ambiguous. Germline V CDR1 and CDR2: MNHEY, SVGAGI. Trimming left V 0 bases short and J 6 bases short, with 11 bases between. The CDR3 consists of 15 residues. CDR3 sequence (DNA): TGTGCCAGCAGTTACTCCCTAAACCGGGCCGGGGAGCTGTTTTTT. Translation: CASSYSLNRAGELFF.

V and J are TRBV28 and TRBJ2-7; D is perhaps TRBD1 or TRBD2 (5 bases each). CDR1 is MDHEN and CDR2 is SYDVKM in the germline V gene. This CDR3 has 16 amino acids. The V and J ends lost 6 bases and 3 bases respectively, with 21 bases between them. The CDR3 DNA sequence: TGTGCCAGCAGCCCACCGGGGACGTCCTACGGCTACGAGCAGTACTTC. It encodes CASSPPGTSYGYEQYF.

This clone was seen once. The chain employs TRBV4-1 and TRBJ1-1; D may be TRBD1 (5 bases). The CDR3 is made up of 16 amino acids. Per the germline V gene, CDR1 is MGHRA and CDR2 is YSYEKL. Trimming removed 0 bases at V and 2 bases at J, with 13 bases between. CDR3 protein: CASSQEVGTANTEAFF. In DNA form, the CDR3 reads TGCGCCAGCAGCCAAGAAGTGGGGACGGCTAACACTGAAGCTTTCTTT.

This clone was picked up a small number of times. The V and J genes are TRBV2 and TRBJ2-7; perhaps D is TRBD1 or TRBD2 (5 bases each). CDR1 and CDR2 from the germline V gene are SNHLY and FYNNEI. The ends were cut back, 2 bases at V and 1 base at J, with 15 bases in the middle. The CDR3 extends over 16 amino acids. DNA for the CDR3: TGTGCCAGCAGTGAAACCGGGACCAGGAGTTCCTACGAGCAGTACTTC. Translated, it gives CASSETGTRSSYEQYF.

The gene calls are TRBV6-5 and TRBJ1-1; D might be TRBD1 (5 bases). Per germline, CDR1 MNHEY and CDR2 SVGAGI. The CDR3 is 14 residues long. Trimming took off 2 bases at V and 2 bases at J, with 9 bases between the two ends. The DNA for the CDR3 is TGTGCCAGCAGTTACAGGGGCGAAAACACTGAAGCTTTCTTT. Translated: CASSYRGENTEAFF.